Shown below are 8 T cell receptor beta chains from a single sample sequenced in a study of early T cells in non-severe SARS-CoV-2 infection. TCRdb reprocessed the 5' RACE reads with MiXCR, giving one entry per CDR3 protein. The sample yields 30,000 to 45,000 distinct CDR3 sequences, around 4.1% seen once. Sequences were obtained from whole blood. Source of these receptors: an adult who was a healthcare worker with PCR-confirmed SARS-CoV-2 infection or an uninfected control (not recorded which).

This clonotype was detected only a few times. The genes are TRBV2 and TRBJ2-1; tentative D call: TRBD2 (6 bases). The CDR3 contains 14 residues. Germline V gene sequence: CDR1 SNHLY, CDR2 FYNNEI. Trimming left V 3 bases short and J 3 bases short, with 9 bases between. CDR3 in DNA: TGTGCCAGCAGTGACGGGGAGGTCTACAATGAGCAGTTCTTC. Its protein product is CASSDGEVYNEQFF.

This clonotype came up many times. The J gene is TRBJ1-2, the V gene TRBV29-1; D gene unclear. V lost 5 bases to trimming and J lost 2 bases, with 6 bases between them. The CDR3 runs 11 residues. Germline CDR1 is SQVTM and CDR2 is ANQGSEA. The CDR3 DNA is TGCAGCGTTTTGGAGAACTATGGCTACACCTTC. It specifies CSVLENYGYTF.

This clonotype was picked up many times. The genes are TRBV20-1 and TRBJ2-7; D ambiguous. This CDR3 is 13 amino acids long. V dropped 3 bases and J dropped 0 bases, with 9 bases sitting between them. Germline loops: CDR1 DFQATT, CDR2 SNEGSKA (reference sequence). This chain's CDR3 is CSASGVSSYEQYF. CDR3 nucleotides: TGCAGTGCTAGTGGTGTTAGCTCCTACGAGCAGTACTTC.

This clonotype was seen at least ten times. This rearrangement joins TRBV5-1 to TRBJ2-3; TRBD1 might be the D (6 bases). CDR1 and CDR2 (germline): SGHRS, YFSETQ. The length of the CDR3 is 15 residues. V lost 4 bases to trimming and J lost 2 bases, with 14 bases between them. The CDR3 loop is CASSASGVPTDTQYF. For the CDR3, the DNA is TGCGCCAGCAGCGCCTCAGGGGTCCCCACAGATACGCAGTATTTT.

This clonotype was recorded many times. The gene calls are TRBV5-1 and TRBJ2-3; D unresolved. The germline gives CDR1 SGHRS, CDR2 YFSETQ. The CDR3 extends over 12 amino acids. V shed 5 bases and J shed 4 bases, with 8 bases lying between them. This CDR3 reads CASRSGPDTQYF. The CDR3 nucleotides read TGCGCCAGCAGGAGTGGTCCAGATACGCAGTATTTT. Filled out from reference TRBV5-1 and TRBJ2-3, the complete variable domain reads KAGVTQTPRYLIKTRGQQVTLSCSPISGHRSVSWYQQTPGQGLQFLFEYFSETQRNKGNFPGRFSGRQFSNSRSEMNVSTLELGDSALYLCASRSGPDTQYFGPGTRLTVL.

This clonotype was counted many times. The chain joins TRBV13 to TRBJ2-3; 9 positions match TRBD1. The CDR3 is made up of 16 amino acids. With 5 bases clipped from V and 0 bases from J, the junction kept 6 bases outside the gene matches. Germline V CDR1 and CDR2: PRHDT, FYEKMQ (reference sequence). CDR3: CASSPGTGLSTDTQYF. DNA of the CDR3: TGTGCCAGCAGCCCGGGGACAGGGCTGAGCACAGATACGCAGTATTTT. The entire variable domain, with the rest obtained from reference TRBV13 and TRBJ2-3, is as follows: AAGVIQSPRHLIKEKRETATLKCYPIPRHDTVYWYQQGPGQDPQFLISFYEKMQSDKGSIPDRFSAQQFSDYHSELNMSSLELGDSALYFCASSPGTGLSTDTQYFGPGTRLTVL.

The chain has TRBV29-1 and TRBJ1-2; TRBD1 matches 10 bases. V shed 6 bases, J shed 4 bases, and the junction held 2 bases outside the gene matches. There are 12 residues in the CDR3. In germline, CDR1 is SQVTM, CDR2 ANQGSEA. The CDR3 bases are TGCAGCGTCTGGACAGGGGGCTATGGCTACACCTTC. This codes for CSVWTGGYGYTF.

V gene TRBV10-3 combines with J gene TRBJ2-2; TRBD1 might be the D (5 bases). The CDR3 has 15 amino acids. Germline lookup yields CDR1 ENHRY and CDR2 SYGVKD. Trimming took 4 bases from V and 2 from J, leaving 11 bases between them. This chain's CDR3 is CAISGGDRNTGELFF. Here the CDR3 DNA reads TGTGCCATCAGTGGCGGAGACAGAAACACCGGGGAGCTGTTTTTT.